The 15 T cell receptor beta chains below come from one sample, sequenced in a study of blood T cell repertoires in COVID-19. Only in-frame clones appear in the TCRdb table, and some are missing; sequencing was by immunoSEQ multiplex PCR. This table holds 150,000 to 200,000 clones, approximately 90% found once. Source material: peripheral blood. These receptors originate from a man younger than 35 who had recovered from COVID-19.

The chain has TRBV7-9 and TRBJ1-6; 7 nucleotides line up with TRBD1. Germline V gene sequence: CDR1 SEHNR, CDR2 FQNEAQ (reference sequence). The CDR3 contains 15 residues. V gave up 1 base and J gave up 7 bases; unmatched junction bases: 4. In nucleotides, the CDR3 is TGTGCCAGCAGCTTAGGGGGCAGGGGGAATTCACCCCTCCACTTT. Amino acid sequence: CASSLGGRGNSPLHF.

The V gene is TRBV3-1 (or the pseudogene TRBV3-2), the J gene TRBJ1-5, with D possibly being TRBD1 (6 bases). The CDR3 is 12 amino acids. CDR1 is LGHDT and CDR2 is YNNKEL in the germline V gene (reference sequence). Deletions cut 10 bases from V and 6 bases from J, with 13 bases between. This CDR3 reads CATGDRLQPQHF. The CDR3 bases are TGTGCCACCGGTGACAGGCTTCAGCCCCAGCATTTT.

This clone was seen only once. This chain uses TRBV5-4 with TRBJ2-7; possible D gene TRBD1, 5 bases. Germline V gene sequence: CDR1 SGHNT, CDR2 YYREEE (reference sequence). Trimming shortened V by 4 bases and J by 5 bases, and 13 bases separated the two germline ends. This CDR3 region has 13 residues. The CDR3: CASSLDRGHEQYF. The CDR3 DNA reads TGTGCCAGCAGCCTCGATAGGGGCCACGAGCAGTACTTC.

CDR3 in amino acids: CASSEDRSGGSYEQYF. In DNA, the CDR3 is TGTGCCAGCAGTGAAGATAGGTCAGGGGGTAGCTACGAGCAGTACTTC. The V gene is TRBV6-1, the J gene TRBJ2-7; 7 bases match TRBD1. The CDR3 has 16 amino acids. Germline V gene sequence: CDR1 MNHNS, CDR2 SASEGT. Unmatched junction bases numbered 9, after V lost 1 base and J lost 3 bases.

CDR3 in amino acids: CATRYRSTYNEQFF. CDR3 nucleotide sequence: TGTGCCACCCGGTACCGATCCACCTACAATGAGCAGTTCTTC. The chain is built from TRBV15 and TRBJ2-1; D is ambiguous. The V and J ends lost 8 bases and 2 bases respectively, with 13 bases between them. The CDR3 runs to 14 residues. The germline V gene has CDR1 LNHNV and CDR2 YYDKDF (reference sequence).

The chain carries TRBV7-2 and TRBJ2-7; TRBD1 aligns across 10 bases. Germline CDR1 and CDR2: SGHTA and FQGNSA. V trimming: 1 base; J trimming: 6 bases; junction bases outside the gene matches: 6. CDR3 length: 15 amino acids. In nucleotides, the CDR3 is TGTGCCAGCAGCTTAGGCGGGCGGACAGGGGGCGAGCAGTACTTC. Translation gives CASSLGGRTGGEQYF.

V usage is TRBV3-1 (or the pseudogene TRBV3-2) and J usage is TRBJ1-2; TRBD1 aligns across 7 bases. Looked up from germline, CDR1 is LGHDT and CDR2 is YNNKEL (reference sequence). Trimming removed 1 base from V and 8 bases from J; junction bases left unmatched: 13. This CDR3 region has 16 residues. CDR3 amino acids: CASSQVTGVGSAGYTF. The CDR3 DNA reads as TGTGCCAGCAGCCAAGTAACAGGGGTGGGATCTGCGGGCTACACCTTC.

Many counts were recorded for this clone. V is TRBV29-1 and J is TRBJ1-1; D gene uncertain. Deletions cut 5 bases from V and 0 bases from J, with 7 bases between. This CDR3 comprises 12 residues. The germline V gene has CDR1 SQVTM and CDR2 ANQGSEA. Here the CDR3 reads CSVRAMNTEAFF. CDR3 nucleotides: TGCAGCGTTCGAGCGATGAACACTGAAGCTTTCTTT.

CDR3 in amino acids: CASSLMGETQYF. CDR3 DNA: TGTGCCAGCAGCTTGATGGGCGAGACCCAGTACTTC. The chain employs TRBV5-4 and TRBJ2-5, with D unresolved. The V gene lost 1 base and the J gene lost 5 bases, with 6 bases spanning the gap. Germline V gene sequence: CDR1 SGHNT, CDR2 YYREEE (reference sequence). CDR3 size: 12 residues.

The chain links TRBV5-8 to TRBJ2-1; possibly TRBD1 for D (6 bases). Germline CDR1 is SGHTS and CDR2 is YDEGEE. The CDR3 contains 14 residues. Trimming took off 0 bases at V and 15 bases at J, with 19 bases between the two ends. The CDR3 region is CASSLGVGGAPRFF. CDR3 coding DNA: TGTGCCAGCAGCTTGGGAGTAGGGGGAGCGCCCCGGTTCTTC.

The chain employs TRBV7-8 and TRBJ2-7; D is ambiguous. From germline, CDR1 is SGHVS and CDR2 FQNEAQ. This CDR3 comprises 14 residues. Trimming shortened V by 5 bases and J by 5 bases, and 16 bases separated the two germline ends. The CDR3 nucleotides are TGTGCCAGCAGCGCAGTCAGCGCCGCCAACGAGCAGTACTTC. This gives the protein CASSAVSAANEQYF.

The chain carries TRBV28 and TRBJ1-2; no definite D call. This CDR3 comprises 14 residues. V lost 3 bases and J lost 1, with 9 bases in between. Germline values: CDR1 MDHEN, CDR2 SYDVKM. CDR3 in amino acids: CASSLPRSNYGYTF. The CDR3 coding sequence is TGTGCCAGCAGTTTGCCCCGGAGTAACTATGGCTACACCTTC.

V is TRBV21-1 and J is TRBJ1-5; the table calls TRBD1, which could not be checked here. TRBV21-1 constitutes a pseudogene. CDR3 length: 16 amino acids. The CDR3 protein is CASNRGQHYSNQPQHF. The CDR3 DNA sequence: TGTGCCAGCAATAGGGGACAGCATTATAGCAATCAGCCCCAGCATTTT.

V usage is TRBV11-2 and J usage is TRBJ2-7; 7 positions agree with TRBD2. The CDR3 consists of 15 residues. The germline gives CDR1 SGHAT, CDR2 FQNNGV. V was pared by 6 bases and J by 3 bases, with 11 bases of the junction left unmatched. CDR3 in DNA: TGTGCCAGCAGGCTAATACATGGGGGGGACTACGAGCAGTACTTC. This encodes CASRLIHGGDYEQYF.

V usage is TRBV7-2 and J usage is TRBJ1-6; D is unclear. The CDR3 runs 13 residues. In germline, CDR1 is SGHTA, CDR2 FQGNSA. The V end lost 1 base, the J end lost 9 bases, and 7 bases lay between the germline ends. CDR3 nucleotide sequence: TGTGCCAGCAGCTTAGAGAGGGCTTCACCCCTCCACTTT. Amino acid sequence: CASSLERASPLHF.